The 21 T cell receptor beta chains below come from one sample, sequenced in a study of naive and memory T cell subsets listed by TCRdb under 2017. Receptor amplification or capture employed UMI-ligation and nested PCR. This sample was sequenced with an Illumina MiSeq. To cover both TRBC1 and TRBC2, the beta constant-region primer consisted of an equimolar mix of two oligonucleotides. TCRdb took the public reads, trimmed them with fastp at Q25, ran MiXCR for clone calling and kept in-frame beta chains. Entries that share a CDR3 protein sequence are merged under the most common genes and DNA. The sample profile shows under 150,000 distinct CDR3 sequences; over 15% of them were found once. Approximately 0.13% of the sample is held by the ten biggest clonotypes. Material: naive CD4+ T cells from blood. Per the publication, the cell subset or site label means: naive T cells, CD45RA high CD27+. The receptors were gathered from a human donor in good health.

The CDR3 is CASSLRVNNEQFF. The CDR3 nucleotides are TGTGCCAGCAGTCTCCGGGTAAACAATGAGCAGTTCTTC. The chain links TRBV12-3 or TRBV12-4 to TRBJ2-1; D remains ambiguous. Trimming removed 5 bases at V and 5 bases at J, with 10 bases between. The CDR3 covers 13 residues.

The table lists this clonotype with a few counts. The chain is built from TRBV5-1 and TRBJ2-7; D unresolved. Germline CDR1 and CDR2: SGHRS and YFSETQ. V lost 0 bases and J 1 base, leaving 20 bases between the germline ends. This CDR3 contains 18 residues. The CDR3 DNA is TGCGCCAGCAGCTTGGAGCCGGGCCAGAAATTCCGATCCTACGAGCAGTACTTC. Protein sequence: CASSLEPGQKFRSYEQYF.

This clonotype was observed a few times. V usage is TRBV2 and J usage is TRBJ1-4; 7 nucleotides match TRBD1. CDR3 length equals 15 residues. V lost 6 bases to trimming and J lost 4 bases; unmatched junction nucleotides: 8. The germline gives CDR1 SNHLY, CDR2 FYNNEI. The CDR3 DNA reads TGTGCCAGCAGAAATACAGGGGTGGGTAATGAAAAACTGTTTTTT. Its translation: CASRNTGVGNEKLFF.

This chain links TRBV25-1 with TRBJ2-3; D gene uncertain. V lost 1 base and J 0 bases, leaving 2 bases between the germline ends. The germline CDR1 and CDR2 sequences are MGHDK and SYGVNS. The CDR3 is made up of 13 amino acids. The CDR3 is CASSESSTDTQYF. The CDR3, as DNA: TGTGCCAGCAGTGAATCCAGCACAGATACGCAGTATTTT.

The chain recombines TRBV7-2 with TRBJ2-5; 10 nucleotides line up with TRBD2. This CDR3 region has 15 residues. Trimming cost V 5 bases and J 5 bases; bases outside gene matches: 8. CDR1 and CDR2 (germline): SGHTA, FQGNSA. CDR3: CASSPLAGGQETQYF. The CDR3 DNA reads as TGTGCCAGCAGCCCATTAGCGGGAGGACAGGAGACCCAGTACTTC. The entire variable domain, with the rest obtained from reference TRBV7-2 and TRBJ2-5, is as follows: GAGVSQSPSNKVTEKGKDVELRCDPISGHTALYWYRQSLGQGLEFLIYFQGNSAPDKSGLPSDRFSAERTGGSVSTLTIQRTQQEDSAVYLCASSPLAGGQETQYFGPGTRLLVL.

There are a few counts of this clonotype. The genes are TRBV6-6 and TRBJ1-3; possibly TRBD1 for D (6 bases). The CDR3 is 16 residues long. Germline-derived CDR1 and CDR2 are MNHNY and SVGAGI (reference sequence). V lost 6 bases to trimming and J lost 2 bases, with 17 bases between them. CDR3 amino acids: CASRPRQEPPGNTIYF. For the CDR3, the DNA is TGTGCCAGCAGACCCCGACAGGAACCCCCTGGAAACACCATATATTTT.

This chain joins TRBV12-3 or TRBV12-4 and TRBJ1-5, with D unclear. This CDR3 has 14 amino acids. The V end lost 5 bases, the J end lost 4 bases, and 12 bases lay between the germline ends. The CDR3 loop reads CASSHTYKNQPQHF. For the CDR3, the DNA is TGTGCCAGCAGTCATACCTATAAAAATCAGCCCCAGCATTTT.

V is TRBV20-1 and J is TRBJ2-1; D is unclear. The CDR3 has 12 residues. Germline V gene lookup returns CDR1 DFQATT and CDR2 SNEGSKA (reference sequence). The V gene lost 3 bases and the J gene lost 5 bases, with 8 bases spanning the gap. The CDR3 region has the DNA TGCAGTGCTAGTTCGAGGCACAATGAGCAGTTCTTC. Protein: CSASSRHNEQFF.

V is TRBV20-1 and J is TRBJ2-1, with 8 bases aligning to TRBD2. CDR3 length: 15 amino acids. The germline V gene has CDR1 DFQATT and CDR2 SNEGSKA (reference sequence). V dropped 5 bases and J dropped 6; count of bases not matched to a gene: 12. In DNA form, the CDR3 reads TGCAGTGCTGAGGACAGCGGGAGTCCAATCAATGAGCAGTTCTTC. Amino acids: CSAEDSGSPINEQFF.

This clonotype was detected only a few times. The chain uses TRBV18 and TRBJ1-5, with 9 bases fitting TRBD1. Per germline, CDR1 KGHSH and CDR2 LQKENI. Trimming cost V 0 bases and J 4 bases; bases outside gene matches: 4. The length of the CDR3 is 16 residues. CDR3 sequence: CASSPPGDRANQPQHF. The CDR3, as DNA: TGTGCCAGCTCACCACCGGGGGACAGGGCGAATCAGCCCCAGCATTTT.

The chain joins TRBV20-1 to TRBJ2-1; D possibly corresponds to TRBD2 (6 bases). Germline CDR1 DFQATT, CDR2 SNEGSKA (reference sequence). This CDR3 region has 14 residues. V was pared by 3 bases and J by 6 bases, with 15 bases between. This CDR3 is CSARVLAGINEQFF. CDR3 nucleotide sequence: TGCAGTGCTAGGGTACTAGCAGGTATCAATGAGCAGTTCTTC.

This chain links TRBV20-1 with TRBJ2-3; D unclear. V was pared by 3 bases and J by 2 bases, with 15 bases between. CDR3 length: 15 residues. The germline CDR1 and CDR2 sequences are DFQATT and SNEGSKA (reference sequence). For the CDR3, the DNA is TGCAGTGCTAGTCCCCCTGAGTGGTACACAGATACGCAGTATTTT. This encodes CSASPPEWYTDTQYF.

The chain combines TRBV15 with TRBJ2-2, with D possibly TRBD1 on 6 matching bases. Germline values: CDR1 LNHNV, CDR2 YYDKDF (reference sequence). This CDR3 is built from 16 residues. The V and J ends lost 0 bases and 4 bases respectively, with 12 bases between them. CDR3 amino acids: CATSRERTAFTGELFF. The CDR3, as DNA: TGTGCCACCAGCAGAGAGAGGACAGCCTTCACCGGGGAGCTGTTTTTT. Variable domain in full (rest from reference TRBV15 and TRBJ2-2): DAMVIQNPRYQVTQFGKPVTLSCSQTLNHNVMYWYQQKSSQAPKLLFHYYDKDFNNEADTPDNFQSRRPNTSFCFLDIRSPGLGDTAMYLCATSRERTAFTGELFFGEGSRLTVL.

This clonotype showed up just a few times. The rearrangement uses TRBV5-1 and TRBJ2-7; the match to TRBD2 covers 10 bases. Looked up from germline, CDR1 is SGHRS and CDR2 is YFSETQ. The CDR3 is made up of 15 amino acids. J gave up 3 bases and V 3 bases, and 6 bases lay outside the gene matches. The CDR3 loop is CASSSLAGEVYEQYF. The DNA for the CDR3 is TGCGCCAGCAGCTCCCTAGCGGGAGAGGTCTACGAGCAGTACTTC.

This clonotype occurred a few times. This chain uses TRBV5-1 with TRBJ2-2; a weak D match, TRBD1 (6 bases). The V gene lost 0 bases and the J gene lost 4 bases, with 13 bases spanning the gap. The germline V gene has CDR1 SGHRS and CDR2 YFSETQ. The CDR3 covers 16 residues. The CDR3 loop is CASSLGPRGATGELFF. The CDR3 coding sequence is TGCGCCAGCAGCTTGGGTCCCAGGGGAGCCACCGGGGAGCTGTTTTTT.

The rearrangement links TRBV11-2 to TRBJ2-1; 12 nucleotides align to TRBD1. Germline-derived CDR1 and CDR2 are SGHAT and FQNNGV. Germline trimming cut 5 bases from V and 12 bases from J; bases unmatched to any gene: 14. CDR3 length: 16 amino acids. CDR3 nucleotide sequence: TGTGCCAGCAGCCTCAATCCGGGACAGGGGGCTTATATGCAGTTCTTC. It specifies CASSLNPGQGAYMQFF.

The chain recombines TRBV3-1 with TRBJ2-1; tentatively, D is TRBD1 (6 bases). This CDR3 contains 12 residues. V lost 4 bases and J 10 bases, leaving 11 bases between the germline ends. Germline CDR1 is LGHDT and CDR2 is YNNKEL (reference sequence). The CDR3 spells CASSLRTDEQFF. The CDR3 DNA follows: TGTGCCAGCAGCCTAAGGACAGACGAGCAGTTCTTC.

In its sample, this clonotype was seen many times. The chain combines TRBV28 with TRBJ2-7; a possible D gene is TRBD2 (6 bases). From germline, CDR1 is MDHEN and CDR2 SYDVKM. V gave up 4 bases and J gave up 0 bases, with 13 bases separating them. The CDR3 loop spans 15 amino acids. DNA for the CDR3: TGTGCCAGCAGTTCGCGTCGGGACTCCTCCTACGAGCAGTACTTC. It encodes CASSSRRDSSYEQYF.

The chain employs TRBV7-9 and TRBJ2-1, with 9 nucleotides matching TRBD2. V shed 5 bases, J shed 13 bases, and the junction held 9 bases outside the gene matches. In germline, CDR1 is SEHNR, CDR2 FQNEAQ (reference sequence). The CDR3 is 13 amino acids. CDR3 DNA sequence: TGTGCCAGCAGCCAAGGGCTAGCGGGAAAACAGTTCTTC. Translated: CASSQGLAGKQFF. The full variable domain, in which reference TRBV7-9 and TRBJ2-1 provide the parts outside the CDR3, is DTGVSQNPRHKITKRGQNVTFRCDPISEHNRLYWYRQTLGQGPEFLTYFQNEAQLEKSRLLSDRFSAERPKGSFSTLEIQRTEQGDSAMYLCASSQGLAGKQFFGPGTRLTVL.

The chain joins TRBV7-2 to TRBJ2-3; D gene unclear. Germline V gives CDR1 SGHTA, CDR2 FQGNSA. The CDR3 spans 14 residues. The ends were cut back, 7 bases at V and 2 bases at J, with 13 bases in the middle. The chain's CDR3 is CASTYPGLTDTQYF. CDR3 nucleotides: TGTGCCAGCACCTACCCCGGCCTCACAGATACGCAGTATTTT.

CDR3 in amino acids: CASSFRTDTQYF. The CDR3 nucleotides read TGTGCCAGCAGTTTTCGTACAGATACGCAGTATTTT. The rearrangement uses TRBV12-3 or TRBV12-4 and TRBJ2-3; D gene uncertain. The CDR3 sequence is 12 residues long. V was shortened by 3 bases and J by 3 bases, with 4 bases between the two germline ends.